This T cell receptor (beta chain) is drawn from a study of blood T cell repertoires in COVID-19. Germline V gives CDR1 SGHKS, CDR2 YYEKEE (reference sequence). The ends were cut back, 4 bases at V and 0 bases at J, with 22 bases in the middle. The CDR3 totals 18 residues. Authors' processing steps: Quantification of nucleated cells was approximated via reference gene primer amplification. Clones were sequenced by immunoSEQ multiplex PCR, and TCRdb holds only the in-frame ones, with some missing. D and trimming were read from the DNA, whereas the V and J calls and clone size are those reported in that table. Among a few hundred thousand clones listed, around 82% were seen once. Only one count was recorded for this clone.

Sequencing input: peripheral blood. The rearrangement joins TRBV5-5 to TRBJ1-1; D may be TRBD1 (6 bases). The clonotype comes from a woman aged 80 or over with acute or convalescent COVID-19. The CDR3 region is CASSPAPTKTGLNTEAFF. The CDR3 nucleotides are TGTGCCAGCAGCCCTGCTCCGACTAAGACAGGCTTGAACACTGAAGCTTTCTTT.